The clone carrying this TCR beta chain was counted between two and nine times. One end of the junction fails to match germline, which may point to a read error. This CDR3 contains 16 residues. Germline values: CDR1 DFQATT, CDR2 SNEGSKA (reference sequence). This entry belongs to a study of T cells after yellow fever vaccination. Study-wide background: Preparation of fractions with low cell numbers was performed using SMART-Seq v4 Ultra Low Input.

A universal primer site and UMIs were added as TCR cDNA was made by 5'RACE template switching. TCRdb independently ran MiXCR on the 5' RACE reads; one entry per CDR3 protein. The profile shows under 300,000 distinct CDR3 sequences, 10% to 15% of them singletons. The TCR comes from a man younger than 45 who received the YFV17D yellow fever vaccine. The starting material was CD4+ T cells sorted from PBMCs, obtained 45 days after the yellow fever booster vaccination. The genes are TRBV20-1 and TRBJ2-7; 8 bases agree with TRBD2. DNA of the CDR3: TGCAGTGCCGGGAAAGCTTTGGGACTAGATAAGTGGGGGGCCGTTTTC. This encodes CSAGKALGLDKWGAVF.